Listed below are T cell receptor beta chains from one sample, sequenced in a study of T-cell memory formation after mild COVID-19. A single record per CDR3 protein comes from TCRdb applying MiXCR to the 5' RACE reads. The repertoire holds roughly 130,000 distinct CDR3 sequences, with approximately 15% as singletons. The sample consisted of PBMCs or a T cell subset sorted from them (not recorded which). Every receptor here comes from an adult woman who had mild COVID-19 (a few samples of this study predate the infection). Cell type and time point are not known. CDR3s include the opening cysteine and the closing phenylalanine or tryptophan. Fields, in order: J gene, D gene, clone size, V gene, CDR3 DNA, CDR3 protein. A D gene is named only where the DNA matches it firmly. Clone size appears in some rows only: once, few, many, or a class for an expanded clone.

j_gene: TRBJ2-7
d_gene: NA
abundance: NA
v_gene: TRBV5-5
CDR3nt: TGTGCCAGCAGCTTGTGGCAGGGAGTCAACGAGCAGTACTTC
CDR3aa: CASSLWQGVNEQYF

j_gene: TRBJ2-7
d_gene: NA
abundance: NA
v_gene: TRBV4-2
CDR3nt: TGTGCCAGCAGCCCTCCCCGGTCCAACGAGCAGTACTTC
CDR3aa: CASSPPRSNEQYF

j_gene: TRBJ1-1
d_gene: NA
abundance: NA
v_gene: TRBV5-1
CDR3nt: TGCGCCAGCAGCCCCGACGTCAACACTGAAGCTTTCTTT
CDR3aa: CASSPDVNTEAFF

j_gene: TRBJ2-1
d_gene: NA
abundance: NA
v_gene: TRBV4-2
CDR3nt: TGTGCCAGCAGCCAAGATCGGGGAAGGCCCCACAATGAGCAGTTCTTC
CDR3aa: CASSQDRGRPHNEQFF

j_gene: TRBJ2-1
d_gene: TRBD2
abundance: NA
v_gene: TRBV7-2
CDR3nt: TGTGCCAGCAGCGTCAACCGCATGAGGGGTTGGGAAACTAGCGGGAGAAGCAATGAGCAGTTCTTC
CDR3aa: CASSVNRMRGWETSGRSNEQFF

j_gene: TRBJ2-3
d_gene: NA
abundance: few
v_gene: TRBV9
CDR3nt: TGTGCCAGCAGCCATCCCTTTGAAGGGGACCGGCCCAGAAATACGCAGTATTTT
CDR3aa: CASSHPFEGDRPRNTQYF

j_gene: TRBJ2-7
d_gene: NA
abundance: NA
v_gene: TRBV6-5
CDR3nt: TGTGCCAGCTCAGACTCGTTGGGTTACGAGCAGTACTTC
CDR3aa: CASSDSLGYEQYF

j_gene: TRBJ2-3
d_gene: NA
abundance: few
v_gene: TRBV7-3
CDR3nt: TGTGCCAGCAGCTCGGGAAGGCGACCCACAGATACGCAGTATTTT
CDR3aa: CASSSGRRPTDTQYF

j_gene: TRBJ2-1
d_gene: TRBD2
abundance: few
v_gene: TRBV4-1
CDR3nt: TGCGCCAGCAGCCGGTTCGCGGGGGAGTCCTACAATGAGCAGTTCTTC
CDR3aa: CASSRFAGESYNEQFF

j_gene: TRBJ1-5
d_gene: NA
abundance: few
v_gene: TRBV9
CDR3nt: TGTGCCAGCAGCCCAGACCCTCAGGGAATTGGACAGCCCCAGCATTTT
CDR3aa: CASSPDPQGIGQPQHF

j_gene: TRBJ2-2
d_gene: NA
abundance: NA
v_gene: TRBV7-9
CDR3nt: TGTGCCAGCAGCTTAGGCGCCGACACCGGGGAGCTGTTTTTT
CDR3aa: CASSLGADTGELFF

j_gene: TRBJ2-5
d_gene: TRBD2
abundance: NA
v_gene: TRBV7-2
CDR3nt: TGTAACAGCAGCTTAGCGGGGGGAGGGGAGACCCAGTACTTC
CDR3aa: CNSSLAGGGETQYF

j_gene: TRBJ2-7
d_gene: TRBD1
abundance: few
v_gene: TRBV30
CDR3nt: TGTGCCTCCGTCCCACGGACAGGCTACGAGCAGTACTTC
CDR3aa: CASVPRTGYEQYF

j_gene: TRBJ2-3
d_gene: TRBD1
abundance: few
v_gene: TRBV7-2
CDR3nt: TGTGCCAGCAGCTTTTCGGGACAGGGGGCGGCAGATACGCAGTATTTT
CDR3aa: CASSFSGQGAADTQYF

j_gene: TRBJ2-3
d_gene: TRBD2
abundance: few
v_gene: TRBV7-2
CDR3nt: TGTGCCAGCAGCTTAGAACTAGCGGGGGTATATACGCAGTATTTT
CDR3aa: CASSLELAGVYTQYF

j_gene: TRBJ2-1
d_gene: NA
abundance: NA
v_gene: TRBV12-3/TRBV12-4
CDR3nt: TGTGCCACCTCCGGATGGGCCGGCAATGAGCAGTTCTTC
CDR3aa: CATSGWAGNEQFF

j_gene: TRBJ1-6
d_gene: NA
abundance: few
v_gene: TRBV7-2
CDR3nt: TGTGCCAGCAGCCCGGCGAGCTCCTATAATTCACCCCTCCACTTT
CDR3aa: CASSPASSYNSPLHF

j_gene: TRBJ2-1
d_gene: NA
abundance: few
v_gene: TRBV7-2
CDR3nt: TGTGCCAGCTCAATACTTGGCGGGAAGAGCTATGAGCAGTTCTTC
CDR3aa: CASSILGGKSYEQFF

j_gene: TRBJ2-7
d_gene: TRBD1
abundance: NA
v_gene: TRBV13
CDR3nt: TGTGCCAGCAGCTCCCGGGACAGGGGAGCCTACGAGCAGTACTTC
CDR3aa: CASSSRDRGAYEQYF

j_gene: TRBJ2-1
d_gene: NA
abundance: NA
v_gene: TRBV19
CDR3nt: TGTGCCAGTATCAGGGTCGGAGGGGGCAAGGGTGAGCAGTTCTTC
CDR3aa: CASIRVGGGKGEQFF

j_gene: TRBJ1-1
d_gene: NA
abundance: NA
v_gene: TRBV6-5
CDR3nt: TGTGCCAGCAGTCAACAGGGAGCTGAAGCTTTCTTT
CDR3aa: CASSQQGAEAFF

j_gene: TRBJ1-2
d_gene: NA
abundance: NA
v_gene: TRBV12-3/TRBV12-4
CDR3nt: TGTGCCAGCAGTTCTGGGGGGGCCAGGGGCTACACCTTC
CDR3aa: CASSSGGARGYTF

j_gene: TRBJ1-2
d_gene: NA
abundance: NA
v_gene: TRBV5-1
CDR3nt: TGCGCCAGCAGCTTGGAAGGACGGGACAACATGGGCTACACCTTC
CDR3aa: CASSLEGRDNMGYTF

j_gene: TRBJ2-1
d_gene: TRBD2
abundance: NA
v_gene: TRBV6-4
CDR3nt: TGTGCCAGCAGTGACTCGAGCGGGAGAGGCTACAATGAGCAGTTCTTC
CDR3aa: CASSDSSGRGYNEQFF

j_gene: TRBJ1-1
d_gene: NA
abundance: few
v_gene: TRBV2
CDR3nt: TGTGCCAGCACTAGGGAAGCCCTGGTCCCTGAAGCTTTCTTT
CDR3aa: CASTREALVPEAFF

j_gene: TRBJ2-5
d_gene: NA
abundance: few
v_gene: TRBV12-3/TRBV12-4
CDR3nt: TGTGCCAGCAGTTTTTGGGGGGACCAAGAGACCCAGTACTTC
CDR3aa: CASSFWGDQETQYF

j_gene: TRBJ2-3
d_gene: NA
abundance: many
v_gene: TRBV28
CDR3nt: TGTGCCAGCAGTTTGCGCACAGATACGCAGTATTTT
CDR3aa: CASSLRTDTQYF

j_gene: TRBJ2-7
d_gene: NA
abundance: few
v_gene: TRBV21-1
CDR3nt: TGTGCCAGCAGCCCCAAGCATGAGTCCTACGAGCAGTACTTC
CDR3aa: CASSPKHESYEQYF

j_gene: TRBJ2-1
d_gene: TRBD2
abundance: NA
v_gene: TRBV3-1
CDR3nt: TGTGCCAGCAGCCAAGGGACTAGCGGGTATGGTGAGCAGTTCTTC
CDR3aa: CASSQGTSGYGEQFF

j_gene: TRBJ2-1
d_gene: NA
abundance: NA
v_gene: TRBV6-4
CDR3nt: TGTGCCAGCAGTGACTCAACAGGTTCCTACAATGAGCAGTTCTTC
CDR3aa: CASSDSTGSYNEQFF

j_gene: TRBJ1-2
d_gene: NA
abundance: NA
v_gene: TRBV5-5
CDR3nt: TGTGCCAGCAGCCCGACGGTGAGAGGCTACACCTTC
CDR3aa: CASSPTVRGYTF

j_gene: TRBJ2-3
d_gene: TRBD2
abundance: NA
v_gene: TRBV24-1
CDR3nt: TGTGCCACCAGTGGGGGGACTAGCGGTGACACAGATACGCAGTATTTT
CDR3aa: CATSGGTSGDTDTQYF

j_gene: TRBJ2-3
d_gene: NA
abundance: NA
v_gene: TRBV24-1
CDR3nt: TGTGCCACCAGTGTTGGAGGGAATCTTGATACGCAGTATTTT
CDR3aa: CATSVGGNLDTQYF

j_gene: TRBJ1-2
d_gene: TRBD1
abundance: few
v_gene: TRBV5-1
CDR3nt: TGCGCCAGCAGCCCAGGGACAGGGGGCGATGGCTACACCTTC
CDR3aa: CASSPGTGGDGYTF

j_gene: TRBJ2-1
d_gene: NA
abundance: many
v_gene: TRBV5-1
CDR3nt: TGCGCCAGCAGCTCGCCGCCTAGAGGCAATGAGCAGTTCTTC
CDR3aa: CASSSPPRGNEQFF

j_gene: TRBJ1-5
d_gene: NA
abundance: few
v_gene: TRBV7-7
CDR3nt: TGTGCCAGCAGCCGGGGACTCAATCAGCCCCAGCATTTT
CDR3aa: CASSRGLNQPQHF